This paragraph covers one TCR beta chain sequence. The antigen is not known. Looked up from germline, CDR1 is LNHDA and CDR2 is SQIVND (reference sequence). With 7 bases clipped from V and 7 bases from J, the junction kept 5 bases outside the gene matches. The CDR3 is 12 amino acids. The sample is drawn from a study of cytomegalovirus exposure and HLA in healthy donors. General study findings and limits: The study designated fewer than 200 TCR beta chains cytomegalovirus-associated. According to a subsequent analysis, TCR clusters from the first cohort were inclined to appear together in the roughly 120 validation repertoires.

Libraries were prepared by immunoSEQ multiplex PCR; TCRdb keeps only in-frame clonotypes and omits some of them. The data hold 55,000 to 70,000 clones, with 85% to 95% observed a single time. The V and J genes are TRBV19 and TRBJ1-1; 8 positions match TRBD1. This TCR derives from a man between 18 and 29 years old in good health and CMV-seronegative. The sequenced material came from PBMCs. The CDR3 sequence is CASNSQGDEAFF. In nucleotides, the CDR3 is TGTGCCAGTAACTCACAGGGGGATGAAGCTTTCTTT.